This TCR beta chain was observed in a study of cytomegalovirus exposure and HLA in healthy donors. With 60 Vbeta and 13 Jbeta primers, the PCR was carried out. Clones were sequenced by immunoSEQ multiplex PCR, and TCRdb holds only the in-frame ones, with some missing. Of about 100,000 clones in the sample, 73% are singletons; the top ten hold about 3.5%. Worth noting for this clone: Its antigen is as yet unknown.

Findings and limits, study-wide: Apart from CMV serostatus, no immune exposure information was available.

The CDR3 covers 15 residues. From germline, CDR1 is MNHNS and CDR2 SASEGT. V lost 2 bases and J lost 3; bases outside the gene matches: 7. The chain couples TRBV6-1 to TRBJ2-7; 7 nucleotides match TRBD2. The clonotype originates from a man aged 40-55 years in good health and CMV-seronegative. The sample comprised PBMCs. The CDR3 DNA reads as TGTGCCAGCAGTGAAAACCCTAGCGGACTCTACGAGCAGTACTTC. This sequence encodes CASSENPSGLYEQYF.